The 7 T cell receptor beta chains in this list originate from one sample, sequenced in a study of PD-L1 blockade in urothelial cancer. Generated by immunoSEQ multiplex PCR, the TCRdb table keeps only in-frame clones and is missing some. The sample shows about 72,000 clones, around four fifths of them seen only once. The sequenced sample was PBMCs, obtained around atezolizumab (anti-PD-L1) treatment. The receptors here all came from a man aged 65 to 85 with urothelial cancer.

The V and J genes are TRBV2 and TRBJ2-1; D unclear. With 5 bases removed from V and 9 bases from J, the gap between germline ends came to 8 bases. The CDR3 loop spans 11 amino acids. Germline V gene sequence: CDR1 SNHLY, CDR2 FYNNEI. The CDR3 DNA reads TGTGCCAGCAGTCTTCAGGTTGAGCAGTTCTTC. Residues: CASSLQVEQFF.

The V gene is TRBV11-2, the J gene TRBJ2-7; 9 bases match TRBD1. J lost 1 base, V lost 4 bases, and 11 bases had no gene match. Germline values: CDR1 SGHAT, CDR2 FQNNGV. The CDR3 contains 17 residues. CDR3 sequence reads: CASSYPGTGFGSYEQYF. The CDR3 region has the DNA TGTGCCAGCAGCTATCCCGGGACAGGGTTTGGGTCCTACGAGCAGTACTTC.

This chain links TRBV19 with TRBJ2-3; 8 nucleotides match TRBD2. The junction had 3 bases not matched to a gene; V was cut back by 3 bases and J by 1 base. The CDR3 length is 15 residues. CDR1 is LNHDA and CDR2 is SQIVND in the germline V gene (reference sequence). The CDR3 bases are TGTGCCAGTAGTATGAGTAGCGGGGGCACAGATACGCAGTATTTT. Protein sequence: CASSMSSGGTDTQYF.

The rearrangement joins TRBV5-1 to TRBJ2-3; TRBD1 might be the D (5 bases). The CDR3 spans 15 residues. CDR1 is SGHRS, CDR2 YFSETQ, per germline. Trimming took 0 bases from V and 2 from J, leaving 10 bases between them. CDR3 DNA: TGCGCCAGCAGCTTGGGACCAGGGCACACAGATACGCAGTATTTT. This gives the protein CASSLGPGHTDTQYF.

The V and J genes are TRBV5-1 and TRBJ1-2, with a tentative D call TRBD1 (5 bases). This CDR3 comprises 14 residues. The V end was cut by 0 bases, the J end by 3 bases, with 9 bases between. The germline gives CDR1 SGHRS, CDR2 YFSETQ. The CDR3 nucleotides are TGCGCCAGCAGCTTGGGTCAGGGATACTATGGCTACACCTTC. Translated, it gives CASSLGQGYYGYTF. The whole variable domain, remainder taken from reference TRBV5-1 and TRBJ1-2, is KAGVTQTPRYLIKTRGQQVTLSCSPISGHRSVSWYQQTPGQGLQFLFEYFSETQRNKGNFPGRFSGRQFSNSRSEMNVSTLELGDSALYLCASSLGQGYYGYTFGSGTRLTVV.

The chain recombines TRBV10-3 with TRBJ1-1, with D possibly matching TRBD1 (6 bases). CDR3 size: 15 residues. Trimming stripped 3 bases from V and 4 bases from J, with 15 bases between. Germline V gene sequence: CDR1 ENHRY, CDR2 SYGVKD. The CDR3 reads CAISEIGGRGTEAFF. The CDR3 DNA follows: TGTGCCATCAGTGAAATCGGGGGGCGAGGCACTGAAGCTTTCTTT.

The genes are TRBV7-9 and TRBJ1-2; 7 nucleotides align to TRBD1. This CDR3 has 16 amino acids. V gave up 2 bases and J gave up 3 bases; unmatched junction bases: 9. Germline V gene data show CDR1 as SEHNR and CDR2 as FQNEAQ (reference sequence). The CDR3 protein is CASSLFVGQQDYGYTF. CDR3 in DNA: TGTGCCAGCAGCTTATTTGTGGGACAGCAGGACTATGGCTACACCTTC.